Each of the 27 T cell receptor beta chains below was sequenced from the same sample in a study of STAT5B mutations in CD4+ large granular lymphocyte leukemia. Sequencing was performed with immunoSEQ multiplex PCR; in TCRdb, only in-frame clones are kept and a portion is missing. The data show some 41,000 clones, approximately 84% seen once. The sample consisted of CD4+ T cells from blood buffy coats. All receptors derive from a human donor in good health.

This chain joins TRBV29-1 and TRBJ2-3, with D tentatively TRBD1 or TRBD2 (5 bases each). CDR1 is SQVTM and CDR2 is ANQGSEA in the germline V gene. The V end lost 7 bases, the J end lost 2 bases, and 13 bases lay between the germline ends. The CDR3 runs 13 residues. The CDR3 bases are TGCAGCGGAGGGGTGACCTTCACAGATACGCAGTATTTT. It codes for CSGGVTFTDTQYF.

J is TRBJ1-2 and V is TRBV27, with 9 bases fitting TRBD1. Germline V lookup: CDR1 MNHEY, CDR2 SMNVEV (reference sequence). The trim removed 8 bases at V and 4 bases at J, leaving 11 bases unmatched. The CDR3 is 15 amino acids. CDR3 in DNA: TGTGCCAGCGGAGGTACGGACAGGGGACGCTATGGCTACACCTTC. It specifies CASGGTDRGRYGYTF.

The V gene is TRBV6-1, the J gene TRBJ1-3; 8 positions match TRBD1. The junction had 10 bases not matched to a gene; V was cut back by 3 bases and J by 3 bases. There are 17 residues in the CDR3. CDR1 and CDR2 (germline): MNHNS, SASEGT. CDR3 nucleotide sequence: TGTGCCAGCAGTGAGAAGCTTGGACAGGGCTATGGAAACACCATATATTTT. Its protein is CASSEKLGQGYGNTIYF.

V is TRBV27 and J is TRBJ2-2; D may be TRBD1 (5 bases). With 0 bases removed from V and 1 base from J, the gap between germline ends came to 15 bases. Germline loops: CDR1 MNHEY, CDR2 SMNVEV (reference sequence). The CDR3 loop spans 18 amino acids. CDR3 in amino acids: CASSLSYTRQRNTGELFF. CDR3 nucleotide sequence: TGTGCCAGCAGTTTATCATATACGCGACAGAGGAACACCGGGGAGCTGTTTTTT.

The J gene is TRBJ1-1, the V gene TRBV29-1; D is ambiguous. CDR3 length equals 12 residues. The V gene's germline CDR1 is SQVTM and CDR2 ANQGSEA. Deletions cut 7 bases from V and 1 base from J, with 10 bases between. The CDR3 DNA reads TGCAGCGCCCAAACAAGGAACACTGAAGCTTTCTTT. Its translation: CSAQTRNTEAFF.

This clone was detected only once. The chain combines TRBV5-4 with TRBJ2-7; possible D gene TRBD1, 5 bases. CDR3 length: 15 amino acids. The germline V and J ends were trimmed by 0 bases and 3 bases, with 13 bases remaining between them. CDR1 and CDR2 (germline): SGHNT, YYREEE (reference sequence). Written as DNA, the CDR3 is TGTGCCAGCAGCTTGGCAGGGCGGAACCTCTACGAGCAGTACTTC. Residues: CASSLAGRNLYEQYF. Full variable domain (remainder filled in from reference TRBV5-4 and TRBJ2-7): ETGVTQSPTHLIKTRGQQVTLRCSSQSGHNTVSWYQQALGQGPQFIFQYYREEENGRGNFPPRFSGLQFPNYSSELNVNALELDDSALYLCASSLAGRNLYEQYFGPGTRLTVT.

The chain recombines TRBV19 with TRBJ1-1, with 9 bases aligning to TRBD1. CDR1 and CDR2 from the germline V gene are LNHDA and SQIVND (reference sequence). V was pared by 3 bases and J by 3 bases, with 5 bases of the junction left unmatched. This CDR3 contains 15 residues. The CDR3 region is CASSIGGQGHTEAFF. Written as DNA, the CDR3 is TGTGCCAGTAGTATTGGGGGACAGGGCCACACTGAAGCTTTCTTT.

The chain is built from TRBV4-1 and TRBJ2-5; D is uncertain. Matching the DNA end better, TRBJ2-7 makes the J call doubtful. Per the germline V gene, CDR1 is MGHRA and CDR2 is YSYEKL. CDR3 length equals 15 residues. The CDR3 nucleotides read TGCGCCAGCAGCCTGAGAGAAGGCCATACCTACGAGCAGTACTTC. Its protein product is CASSLREGHTYEQYF.

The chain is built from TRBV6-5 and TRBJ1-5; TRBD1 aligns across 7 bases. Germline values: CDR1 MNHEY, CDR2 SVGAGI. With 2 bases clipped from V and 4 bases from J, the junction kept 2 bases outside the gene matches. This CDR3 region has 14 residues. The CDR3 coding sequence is TGTGCCAGCAGTTACAGACAGGGAAATCAGCCCCAGCATTTT. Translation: CASSYRQGNQPQHF.

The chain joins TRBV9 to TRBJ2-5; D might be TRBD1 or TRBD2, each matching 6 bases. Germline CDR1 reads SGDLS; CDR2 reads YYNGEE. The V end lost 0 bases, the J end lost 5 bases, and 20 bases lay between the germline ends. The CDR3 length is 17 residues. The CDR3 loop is CASSVESRLGGGETQYF. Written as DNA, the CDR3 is TGTGCCAGCAGCGTAGAATCCCGACTAGGTGGGGGCGAGACCCAGTACTTC.

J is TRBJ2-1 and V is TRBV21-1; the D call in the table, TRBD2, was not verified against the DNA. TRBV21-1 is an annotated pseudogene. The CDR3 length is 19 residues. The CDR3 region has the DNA TGTGCCAGCAGCAAAAAATTTTCGGTGGGAGGGTCCGGTTCCTATGAGCAGTTCTTC. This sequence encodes CASSKKFSVGGSGSYEQFF.

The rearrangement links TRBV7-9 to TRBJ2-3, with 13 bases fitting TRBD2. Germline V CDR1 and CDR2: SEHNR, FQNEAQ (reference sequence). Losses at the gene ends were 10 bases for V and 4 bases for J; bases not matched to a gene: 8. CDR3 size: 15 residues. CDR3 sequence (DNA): TGTGCCACCTTACTAGCGGGGGGGCTAGCAGATACGCAGTATTTT. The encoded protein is CATLLAGGLADTQYF.

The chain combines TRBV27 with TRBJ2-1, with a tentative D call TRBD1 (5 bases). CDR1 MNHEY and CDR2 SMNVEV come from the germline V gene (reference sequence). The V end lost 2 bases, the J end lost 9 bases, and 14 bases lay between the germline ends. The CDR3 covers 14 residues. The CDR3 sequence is CASSLGQGWSEQFF. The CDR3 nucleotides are TGTGCCAGCAGTTTAGGGCAGGGTTGGTCTGAGCAGTTCTTC.

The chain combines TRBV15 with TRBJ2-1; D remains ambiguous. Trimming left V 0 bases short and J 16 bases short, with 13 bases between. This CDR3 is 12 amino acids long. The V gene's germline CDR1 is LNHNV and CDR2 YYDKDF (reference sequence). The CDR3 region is CATSRDLASRFF. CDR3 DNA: TGTGCCACCAGCAGAGATCTGGCCAGTAGATTCTTC.

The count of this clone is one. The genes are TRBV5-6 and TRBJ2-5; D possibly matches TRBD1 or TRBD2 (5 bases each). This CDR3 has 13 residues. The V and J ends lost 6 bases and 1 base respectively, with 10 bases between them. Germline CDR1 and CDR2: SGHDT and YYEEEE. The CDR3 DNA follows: TGTGCCAGCACGTTCGGGACCCAAGAGACCCAGTACTTC. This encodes CASTFGTQETQYF.

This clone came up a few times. The CDR3 loop reads CASSQAQRGNNEQYF. The CDR3 nucleotides read TGCGCCAGCAGCCAAGCGCAGCGGGGGAATAACGAGCAGTACTTC. The V and J genes are TRBV4-3 and TRBJ2-7; 8 bases map to TRBD2. This CDR3 is 15 amino acids long. In germline, CDR1 is LGHNA, CDR2 YSLEER. With 1 base clipped from V and 5 bases from J, the junction kept 7 bases outside the gene matches.

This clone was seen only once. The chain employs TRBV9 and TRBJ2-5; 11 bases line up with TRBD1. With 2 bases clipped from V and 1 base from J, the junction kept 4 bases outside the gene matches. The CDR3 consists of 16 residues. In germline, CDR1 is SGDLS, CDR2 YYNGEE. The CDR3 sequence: CASSVGTGGPQETQYF. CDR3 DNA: TGTGCCAGCAGCGTGGGGACAGGGGGTCCCCAAGAGACCCAGTACTTC.

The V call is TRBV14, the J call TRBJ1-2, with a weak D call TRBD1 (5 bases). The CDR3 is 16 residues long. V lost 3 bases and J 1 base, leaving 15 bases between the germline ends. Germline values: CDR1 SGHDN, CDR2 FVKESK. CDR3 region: CASSQMGQGLNYGYTF. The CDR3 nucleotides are TGTGCCAGCAGCCAGATGGGCCAGGGACTTAACTATGGCTACACCTTC.

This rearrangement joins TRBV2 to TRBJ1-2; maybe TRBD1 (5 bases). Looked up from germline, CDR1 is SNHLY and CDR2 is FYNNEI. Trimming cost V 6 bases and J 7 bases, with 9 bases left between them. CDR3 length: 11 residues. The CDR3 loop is CASRGGPGYTF. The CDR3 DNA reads TGTGCCAGCAGGGGGGGTCCTGGCTACACCTTC.

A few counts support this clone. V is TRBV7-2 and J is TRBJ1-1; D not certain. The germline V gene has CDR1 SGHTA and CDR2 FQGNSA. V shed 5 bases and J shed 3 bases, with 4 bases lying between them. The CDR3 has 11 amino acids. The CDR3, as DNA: TGTGCCAGCAGCCCTTACACTGAAGCTTTCTTT. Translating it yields CASSPYTEAFF.

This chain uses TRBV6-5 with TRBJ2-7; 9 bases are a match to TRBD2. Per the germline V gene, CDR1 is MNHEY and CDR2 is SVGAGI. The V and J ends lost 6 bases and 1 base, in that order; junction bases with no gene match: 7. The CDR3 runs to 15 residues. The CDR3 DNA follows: TGTGCCAGCAGGCAAGCGGGAGGACTATCCTACGAGCAGTACTTC. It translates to CASRQAGGLSYEQYF.

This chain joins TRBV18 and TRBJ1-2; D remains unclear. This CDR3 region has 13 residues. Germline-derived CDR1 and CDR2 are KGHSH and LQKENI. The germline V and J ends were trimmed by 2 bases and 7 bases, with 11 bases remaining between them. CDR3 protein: CASSPEGSSGYTF. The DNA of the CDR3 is TGTGCCAGCTCACCAGAAGGGTCGTCTGGCTACACCTTC.

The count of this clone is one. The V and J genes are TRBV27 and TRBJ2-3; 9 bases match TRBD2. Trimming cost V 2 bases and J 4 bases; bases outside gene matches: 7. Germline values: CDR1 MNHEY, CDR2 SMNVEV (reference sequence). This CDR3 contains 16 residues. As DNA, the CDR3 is TGTGCCAGCAGTTTAGAGAGCGGGAGGTTTGCAGATACGCAGTATTTT. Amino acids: CASSLESGRFADTQYF.

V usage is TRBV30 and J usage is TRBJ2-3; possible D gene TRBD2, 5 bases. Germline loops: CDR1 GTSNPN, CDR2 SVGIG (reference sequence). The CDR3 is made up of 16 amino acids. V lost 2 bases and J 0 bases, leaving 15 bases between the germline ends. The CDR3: CAWSNAASWSTDTQYF. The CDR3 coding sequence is TGTGCCTGGAGTAATGCGGCTAGCTGGAGCACAGATACGCAGTATTTT.

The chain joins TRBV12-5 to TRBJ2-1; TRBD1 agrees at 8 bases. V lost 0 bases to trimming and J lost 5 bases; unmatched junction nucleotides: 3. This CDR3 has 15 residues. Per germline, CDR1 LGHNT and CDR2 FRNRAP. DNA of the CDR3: TGTGCTAGTGGTTTGGTACTACAGGGGGACAATGAGCAGTTCTTC. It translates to CASGLVLQGDNEQFF.

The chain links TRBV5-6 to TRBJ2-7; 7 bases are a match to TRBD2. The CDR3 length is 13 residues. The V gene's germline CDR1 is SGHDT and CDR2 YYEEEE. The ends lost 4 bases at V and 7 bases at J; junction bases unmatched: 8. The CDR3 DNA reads TGTGCCAGCAGCCCCCGGACTAGTGGTGAGCAGTACTTC. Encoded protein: CASSPRTSGEQYF. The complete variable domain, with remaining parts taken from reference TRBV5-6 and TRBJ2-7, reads DAGVTQSPTHLIKTRGQQVTLRCSPKSGHDTVSWYQQALGQGPQFIFQYYEEEERQRGNFPDRFSGHQFPNYSSELNVNALLLGDSALYLCASSPRTSGEQYFGPGTRLTVT.

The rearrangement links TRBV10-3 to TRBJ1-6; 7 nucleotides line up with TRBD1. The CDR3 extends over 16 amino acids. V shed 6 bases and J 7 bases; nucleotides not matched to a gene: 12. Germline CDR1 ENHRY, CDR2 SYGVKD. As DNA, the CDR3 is TGTGCCATCAGCCTACAGGACAGGATTGGAAATTCACCCCTCCACTTT. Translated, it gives CAISLQDRIGNSPLHF.